This T cell receptor beta chain was documented in a study of T cell responses to AZD1222 COVID-19 vaccine. Findings and caveats of the study: Per reports, nearly half of all spike-specific TCRs target regions that are unmutated in variants.

V lost 5 bases to trimming and J lost 1 base; unmatched junction nucleotides: 8. The CDR3 covers 15 residues. CDR1 and CDR2 (germline): SGHAT, FQNNGV. Worth noting for this clone: Its antigen is undetermined.

Profiled with immunoSEQ multiplex PCR; TCRdb holds only in-frame clones, not every one. The table includes about 120,000 clones, 90% to 95% detected once. Material: peripheral blood, obtained on day 0 of AZD1222 vaccination. The TCR was taken from an adult in good health. This rearrangement joins TRBV11-2 to TRBJ2-7, with 7 bases lining up with TRBD1. The CDR3 DNA follows: TGTGCCAGCAGCGTGACAGGGTTTGTATCCTACGAGCAGTACTTC. It specifies CASSVTGFVSYEQYF.